Following are 8 T cell receptor beta chains from one sample sequenced in a study of blood T cell repertoires in COVID-19. This table comes from immunoSEQ multiplex PCR, and its TCRdb copy is limited to in-frame clones, with some not included. The sample shows some 300,000 clones, around nine tenths of them seen only once. Sample: peripheral blood. The receptors shown here come from a woman aged 70-85 years with COVID-19, enrolled during active disease.

J is TRBJ2-7 and V is TRBV5-5; possible D gene TRBD1, 5 bases. Germline lookup yields CDR1 SGHKS and CDR2 YYEKEE (reference sequence). This CDR3 is built from 13 residues. Trimming pared 2 bases from V and 7 bases from J, leaving 13 bases between. CDR3 loop: CASSFVRAREQYF. The CDR3 DNA sequence: TGTGCCAGCAGCTTCGTCAGGGCGAGAGAGCAGTACTTC.

This chain links TRBV9 with TRBJ1-3; TRBD1 is a possible D gene (5 bases). From germline, CDR1 is SGDLS and CDR2 YYNGEE. The length of the CDR3 is 15 residues. With 0 bases removed from V and 4 bases from J, the gap between germline ends came to 11 bases. CDR3 amino acids: CASSVAPQGGNTIYF. The CDR3 DNA sequence: TGTGCCAGCAGCGTAGCACCCCAGGGCGGAAACACCATATATTTT.

The chain carries TRBV9 and TRBJ2-3; 11 bases fit TRBD2. This CDR3 has 18 amino acids. V dropped 0 bases and J dropped 1; count of bases not matched to a gene: 7. Germline values: CDR1 SGDLS, CDR2 YYNGEE. CDR3 DNA: TGTGCCAGCAGCGTAGGAGTAGCGGGGGGGCGAGGCACAGATACGCAGTATTTT. This sequence encodes CASSVGVAGGRGTDTQYF.

J is TRBJ2-5 and V is TRBV3-1 (or the pseudogene TRBV3-2); 9 nucleotides match TRBD1. The germline gives CDR1 LGHDT, CDR2 YNNKEL (reference sequence). With 3 bases clipped from V and 2 bases from J, the junction kept 10 bases outside the gene matches. The CDR3 has 17 amino acids. CDR3 nucleotide sequence: TGTGCCAGCAGCCAGGGGGGACAGGGAGCGTGGCAAGAGACCCAGTACTTC. Its translation is CASSQGGQGAWQETQYF.

In the case of this clone: Other DNA sequences in this sample translate to the same CDR3. The rearrangement joins TRBV5-8 to TRBJ2-7; D is ambiguous. The CDR3 is 12 amino acids. Germline V gene data show CDR1 as SGHTS and CDR2 as YDEGEE. With 1 base removed from V and 3 bases from J, the gap between germline ends came to 5 bases. The CDR3 spells CASSLTDYEQYF. The CDR3 bases are TGTGCCAGCAGCTTGACAGACTACGAGCAGTACTTC.

Of note for this clone: Sequence at one end of the junction differs from germline and may be a read error. The chain recombines TRBV7-9 with TRBJ2-6; D might be TRBD2 (6 bases). Germline lookup yields CDR1 SEHNR and CDR2 FQNEAQ (reference sequence). This CDR3 comprises 12 residues. For the CDR3, the DNA is TGTGCCAGCAGCCCTAAGGTGCGGGACTCCAATTTC. Translated: CASSPKVRDSNF.

The chain couples TRBV5-4 to TRBJ1-4, with D unresolved. Looked up from germline, CDR1 is SGHNT and CDR2 is YYREEE (reference sequence). Trimming removed 4 bases at V and 8 bases at J, with 12 bases between. This CDR3 comprises 13 residues. This CDR3 reads CASSPRGGEKLFF. CDR3 bases: TGTGCCAGCAGCCCCCGCGGCGGGGAAAAACTGTTTTTT.

The chain is built from TRBV7-3 and TRBJ2-1, with 10 bases lining up with TRBD2. This CDR3 has 16 amino acids. Germline CDR1 SGHTA, CDR2 FQGTGA. Losses at the gene ends were 2 bases for V and 5 bases for J; bases not matched to a gene: 6. CDR3 DNA: TGTGCCAGCAGCTTAGCCAGCGGGGGGGTTAACAATGAGCAGTTCTTC. Translated, it gives CASSLASGGVNNEQFF.